This T cell receptor (beta chain) derives from a study of shared clonotypes between healthy human individuals. The study, taken as a whole, reports: The generation probabilities recorded for non-shared clonotypes fell below those of clonotypes shared by all four donors. Clonotype sharing among donors likely depends on sequencing depth.

Details on this clone: No antigen is known for it.

Germline V gives CDR1 GTSNPN, CDR2 SVGIG (reference sequence). J lost 1 base, V lost 3 bases, and 14 bases had no gene match. CDR3 length equals 17 residues. Sequencing was performed with immunoSEQ multiplex PCR; in TCRdb, only in-frame clones are kept and a portion is missing. The top ten hold around 0.37% of the sample, which has approximately 2.5 million clones, more than 85% seen once. The sample comprised naive CD4+ T cells from PBMCs. Subset indicated: CD45RA+ positively selected. The chain recombines TRBV30 with TRBJ1-2; 7 bases are shared with TRBD1. The sequence was obtained from a man between 18 and 29 years old in good health. Some clones in this sample may be carry-over from other donors' samples. For the CDR3, the DNA is TGTGCCTGGAGAGCCCAAAGGGAGGGGGCTTTTAACTATGGCTACACCTTC. Translated, it gives CAWRAQREGAFNYGYTF.